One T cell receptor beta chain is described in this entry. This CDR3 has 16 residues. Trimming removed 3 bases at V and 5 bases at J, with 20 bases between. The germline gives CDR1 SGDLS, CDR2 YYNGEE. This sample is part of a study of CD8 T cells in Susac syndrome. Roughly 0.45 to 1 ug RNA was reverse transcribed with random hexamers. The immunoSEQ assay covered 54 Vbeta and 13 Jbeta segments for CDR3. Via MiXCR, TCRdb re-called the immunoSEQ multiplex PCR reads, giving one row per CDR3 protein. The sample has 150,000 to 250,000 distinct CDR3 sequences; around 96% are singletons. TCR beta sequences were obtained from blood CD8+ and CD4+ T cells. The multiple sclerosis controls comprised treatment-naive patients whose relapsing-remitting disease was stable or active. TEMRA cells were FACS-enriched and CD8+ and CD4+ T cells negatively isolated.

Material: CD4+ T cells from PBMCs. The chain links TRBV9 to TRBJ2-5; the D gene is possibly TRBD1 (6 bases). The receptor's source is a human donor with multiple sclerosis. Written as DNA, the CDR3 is TGTGCCAGCAGCGAATTAGGGGCAGGGGTACGGGAGACCCAGTACTTC. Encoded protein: CASSELGAGVRETQYF. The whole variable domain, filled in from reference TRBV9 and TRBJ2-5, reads DSGVTQTPKHLITATGQRVTLRCSPRSGDLSVYWYQQSLDQGLQFLIQYYNGEERAKGNILERFSAQQFPDLHSELNLSSLELGDSALYFCASSELGAGVRETQYFGPGTRLLVL.